Presented here are 9 T cell receptor beta chains from one specimen sequenced in a study of shared clonotypes between healthy human individuals. Assay: immunoSEQ multiplex PCR; the TCRdb copy retains only in-frame clones and omits some. The sample includes about 2 million clones, approximately 94% of them seen just once. Only CD45RO-negative cells positively selected for CCR7 counted as naive CD8 cells, so terminally differentiated effector memory CD45RA+ cells were excluded. The source material was naive CD8+ T cells sorted from blood. The receptors come from a man between 18 and 29 years old in good health.

This chain connects TRBV7-2 to TRBJ2-7; D possibly corresponds to TRBD1 (6 bases). CDR1 is SGHTA and CDR2 is FQGNSA in the germline V gene. This CDR3 comprises 15 residues. Trimming cost V 2 bases and J 5 bases, with 16 bases left between them. The CDR3, as DNA: TGTGCCAGCAGCTTAATCGCAGGGGCCGTCGACGAGCAGTACTTC. Its translation is CASSLIAGAVDEQYF. The whole variable domain, filled in from reference TRBV7-2 and TRBJ2-7, reads GAGVSQSPSNKVTEKGKDVELRCDPISGHTALYWYRQSLGQGLEFLIYFQGNSAPDKSGLPSDRFSAERTGGSVSTLTIQRTQQEDSAVYLCASSLIAGAVDEQYFGPGTRLTVT.

This clone has only one observation. The V and J genes are TRBV13 and TRBJ1-3, with D perhaps matching TRBD1 (6 bases). V lost 4 bases to trimming and J lost 1 base, with 8 bases between them. Per germline, CDR1 PRHDT and CDR2 FYEKMQ (reference sequence). The length of the CDR3 is 14 residues. CDR3 bases: TGTGCCAGCAGCTACAGGGCTTCTGGAAACACCATATATTTT. It specifies CASSYRASGNTIYF. Full variable domain (rest looked up from reference TRBV13 and TRBJ1-3): AAGVIQSPRHLIKEKRETATLKCYPIPRHDTVYWYQQGPGQDPQFLISFYEKMQSDKGSIPDRFSAQQFSDYHSELNMSSLELGDSALYFCASSYRASGNTIYFGEGSWLTVV.

This clone appeared once. The rearrangement links TRBV2 to TRBJ1-2; the match to TRBD1 covers 9 bases. CDR3 length: 16 residues. V gave up 6 bases and J gave up 5 bases; unmatched junction bases: 13. Germline V gene lookup returns CDR1 SNHLY and CDR2 FYNNEI. The CDR3 nucleotides read TGTGCCAGCAGCCCCTCTATACAGGGGGCGTATTATGGCTACACCTTC. Protein product: CASSPSIQGAYYGYTF.

The V call is TRBV7-9, the J call TRBJ1-4; D is uncertain. The CDR3 extends over 15 amino acids. Germline V gives CDR1 SEHNR, CDR2 FQNEAQ (reference sequence). V was clipped by 1 base and J by 8 bases, with 14 bases between them. The CDR3 DNA follows: TGTGCCAGCAGCTTAGTTTCCGGGTTTGACGAAAAACTGTTTTTT. Translated: CASSLVSGFDEKLFF.

The chain carries TRBV28 and TRBJ2-1; D gene unclear. Trimming shortened V by 7 bases and J by 0 bases, and 7 bases separated the two germline ends. The germline V gene encodes CDR1 MDHEN and CDR2 SYDVKM. The CDR3 totals 13 residues. CDR3 DNA sequence: TGTGCCAGCACCTACTCCTCCTACAATGAGCAGTTCTTC. This codes for CASTYSSYNEQFF.

The gene calls are TRBV7-2 and TRBJ2-4; 9 nucleotides match TRBD2. This CDR3 has 17 residues. Per the germline V gene, CDR1 is SGHTA and CDR2 is FQGNSA. The trim removed 4 bases at V and 7 bases at J, leaving 14 bases unmatched. The CDR3 region has the DNA TGTGCCAGCAGCTCAGTAGGTGGACTAGCGAGGGTGAACATTCAGTACTTC. Amino acid sequence: CASSSVGGLARVNIQYF.

V usage is TRBV6-5 and J usage is TRBJ2-7; perhaps TRBD1 as D (6 bases). Deletions cut 8 bases from V and 1 base from J, with 12 bases between. Germline V CDR1 and CDR2: MNHEY, SVGAGI. This CDR3 is 13 amino acids long. CDR3 nucleotide sequence: TGTGCCAGCGGACAGAGTAATTCCTACGAGCAGTACTTC. Translation gives CASGQSNSYEQYF.

The rearrangement links TRBV27 to TRBJ1-4; D perhaps matches TRBD1 (6 bases). The CDR3 covers 15 residues. Trimming pared 6 bases from V and 7 bases from J, leaving 18 bases between. In germline, CDR1 is MNHEY, CDR2 SMNVEV (reference sequence). CDR3 in DNA: TGTGCCAGCAGCCCCTTGGGGGGCGGTGGTGAAAAACTGTTTTTT. Protein: CASSPLGGGGEKLFF.

The CDR3 sequence is CASSLAEAYEQYF. CDR3 DNA: TGTGCCAGCAGCTTAGCGGAGGCCTACGAGCAGTACTTC. J is TRBJ2-7 and V is TRBV7-8; D possibly corresponds to TRBD2 (5 bases). Deletions cut 0 bases from V and 2 bases from J, with 5 bases between. The CDR3 length is 13 residues. Germline V gene data show CDR1 as SGHVS and CDR2 as FQNEAQ.